These T cell receptor beta chains were read from a single sample in a study of T cell responses to AZD1222 COVID-19 vaccine. Data came from immunoSEQ multiplex PCR; TCRdb stores just in-frame clones and leaves some out. The table lists about 150,000 clones, roughly nine tenths of them singletons. Sequencing was performed on peripheral blood, taken on day 0 of AZD1222 vaccination. Receptor source: an adult in good health. The CDR3 runs from the conserved cysteine through the conserved F or W. A D gene is named only where the DNA matches it firmly. The listing skips clone size in some rows; elsewhere it reads once, few, many or a size class.

D	V	size	J	CDR3	DNA
.	TRBV5-1	.	TRBJ1-3	CASSLDGGNTIYF	TGCGCCAGCAGCTTGGACGGAGGAAACACCATATATTTT
.	TRBV24-1	.	TRBJ2-5	CATSDAEKQNTQYF	TGTGCCACCAGTGATGCGGAAAAGCAGAACACCCAGTACTTC
TRBD1	TRBV25-1	.	TRBJ1-6	CASSPEPGQSNSPLHF	TGTGCCAGCAGCCCCGAACCGGGACAGTCTAATTCACCCCTCCACTTT
.	TRBV28	.	TRBJ1-6	CASSLGQTYSPLHF	TGTGCCAGCAGTTTGGGGCAGACTTATTCACCCCTCCACTTT
.	TRBV7-2	.	TRBJ2-1	CASSLMRDSYNEQFF	TGTGCCAGCAGCTTGATGCGGGACTCCTACAATGAGCAGTTCTTC
.	TRBV18	.	TRBJ1-1	CASSPLWNTEAFF	TGTGCCAGCTCACCACTATGGAACACTGAAGCTTTCTTT
.	TRBV7-9	.	TRBJ2-5	CASSLANGIKETQYF	TGTGCCAGCAGCTTAGCGAATGGGATTAAAGAGACCCAGTACTTC
TRBD2	TRBV4-2	.	TRBJ2-7	CASSQSSRGLAGDASSYEQYF	TGTGCCAGCAGCCAATCTTCCCGGGGCCTAGCGGGGGACGCCAGCTCCTACGAGCAGTACTTC
TRBD1	TRBV28	.	TRBJ2-4	CASSRRGLSTKNIQYF	TGTGCCAGCAGCCGTAGGGGGCTGAGCACCAAAAACATTCAGTACTTC
TRBD1	TRBV28	.	TRBJ1-2	CASSLPGTVSNYGYTF	TGTGCCAGCAGTCTTCCCGGGACAGTTTCTAACTATGGCTACACCTTC
.	TRBV5-1	.	TRBJ2-5	CASSLDAGVETQYF	TGCGCCAGCAGCTTGGACGCAGGAGTAGAGACCCAGTACTTC
.	TRBV30	.	TRBJ1-2	CAWTGSNYGYTF	TGTGCCTGGACAGGGTCCAACTATGGCTACACCTTC
.	TRBV27	.	TRBJ1-4	CASSPYSGQSLWEKLFF	TGTGCCAGCAGTCCTTACTCCGGACAGTCCCTATGGGAAAAACTGTTTTTT
.	TRBV10-3	.	TRBJ1-1	CAITERGDTEAFF	TGTGCCATCACAGAGAGGGGGGACACTGAAGCTTTCTTT
TRBD2	TRBV6-4	.	TRBJ2-1	CASSDSSLADYNEQFF	TGTGCCAGCAGTGACTCAAGTCTAGCGGACTACAATGAGCAGTTCTTC
.	TRBV21-1	.	TRBJ1-5	CASSKDSGRRGGRNQPQHF	TGTGCCAGCAGCAAAGACTCGGGGAGAAGGGGCGGTCGCAATCAGCCCCAGCATTTT
TRBD1	TRBV5-1	.	TRBJ1-2	CASRAQGGNYGYTF	TGCGCCAGCAGGGCGCAGGGGGGTAACTATGGCTACACCTTC
TRBD2	TRBV6-8	.	TRBJ2-1	CASSFSQLADNEQFF	TGTGCCAGCAGTTTCTCTCAACTAGCGGACAATGAGCAGTTCTTC
.	TRBV28	.	TRBJ1-2	CASTLWPTGGGYTF	TGTGCCAGCACCTTGTGGCCAACCGGGGGGGGCTACACCTTC
.	TRBV5-4	.	TRBJ2-2	CASSLWAGGLTGELFF	TGTGCCAGCAGCTTGTGGGCAGGGGGACTCACCGGGGAGCTGTTTTTT
.	TRBV7-8	once	TRBJ1-1	CASSLAEGMNTEAFF	TGTGCCAGCAGCTTAGCTGAGGGCATGAACACTGAAGCTTTCTTT
.	TRBV5-1	.	TRBJ1-3	CASSLGGDSSGNTIYF	TGCGCCAGCAGCTTGGGGGGTGATAGCTCTGGAAACACCATATATTTT
.	TRBV5-1	.	TRBJ1-1	CASSLASKGVTEAFF	TGCGCCAGCAGCTTGGCCAGTAAGGGAGTCACTGAAGCTTTCTTT
.	TRBV9	.	TRBJ1-4	CASSSRGEGEKLFF	TGTGCCAGCAGCTCCAGGGGAGAAGGGGAAAAACTGTTTTTT
.	TRBV27	once	TRBJ1-6	CASRELGSTNSPLHF	TGTGCCAGCAGAGAACTGGGGAGCACAAATTCACCCCTCCACTTT
.	TRBV18	.	TRBJ2-5	CASSPPGWEQETQYF	TGTGCCAGCTCACCACCGGGGTGGGAACAAGAGACCCAGTACTTC
.	TRBV7-3	.	TRBJ1-1	CASSATGWGNTEAFF	TGTGCCAGCAGCGCAACAGGGTGGGGAAACACTGAAGCTTTCTTT
.	TRBV27	.	TRBJ2-1	CASRLGHTYNEQFF	TGTGCCAGCAGATTGGGACACACCTACAATGAGCAGTTCTTC
TRBD2	TRBV11-2	.	TRBJ2-2	CASSPNLAGASTGELFF	TGTGCCAGCAGCCCTAACCTAGCGGGAGCTTCCACCGGGGAGCTGTTTTTT
TRBD1	TRBV20-1	few	TRBJ1-1	CSRTGYTEAFF	TGCAGTAGGACAGGGTACACTGAAGCTTTCTTT
.	TRBV28	.	TRBJ1-2	CASSSAGTPSYGYTF	TGTGCCAGCAGTTCAGCGGGGACGCCGAGTTATGGCTACACCTTC
.	TRBV7-2	few	TRBJ1-2	CASSLASGALYGYTF	TGTGCCAGCAGCTTAGCGTCCGGGGCGTTATATGGCTACACCTTC
.	TRBV3-1/TRBV3-2	.	TRBJ2-2	CASSPAGIAGELFF	TGTGCCAGCAGCCCGGCGGGAATCGCCGGGGAGCTGTTTTTT
.	TRBV29-1	few	TRBJ1-1	CSVERAGKNTEAFF	TGCAGCGTTGAGAGGGCGGGGAAGAACACTGAAGCTTTCTTT
.	TRBV2	.	TRBJ1-1	CASRGDMSLFTEAFF	TGTGCCAGCAGAGGGGACATGTCGTTGTTCACTGAAGCTTTCTTT
.	TRBV2	.	TRBJ1-3	CASTNSGNTIYF	TGTGCCAGCACAAACTCTGGAAACACCATATATTTT
.	TRBV5-8	once	TRBJ2-1	CASSLRAAVAGPNEQFF	TGTGCCAGCAGCTTGAGGGCAGCGGTGGCCGGCCCCAATGAGCAGTTCTTC
.	TRBV19	.	TRBJ1-2	CASTEWAGNGYTF	TGTGCCAGTACCGAATGGGCCGGGAACGGCTACACCTTC
.	TRBV4-1	.	TRBJ1-2	CASSQDRGTAYGYTF	TGCGCCAGCAGCCAAGATCGAGGGACTGCCTATGGCTACACCTTC
TRBD2	TRBV30	.	TRBJ2-7	CACGAGAGYEQYF	TGTGCCTGCGGGGCGGGAGCTGGCTACGAGCAGTACTTC
TRBD1	TRBV28	.	TRBJ1-4	CASSTMTGPNEKLFF	TGTGCCAGCAGTACTATGACAGGGCCAAATGAAAAACTGTTTTTT
TRBD2	TRBV27	.	TRBJ2-5	CASSLGAAGAQETQYF	TGTGCCAGCAGCCTAGGAGCGGCGGGAGCCCAAGAGACCCAGTACTTC
.	TRBV11-3	.	TRBJ1-6	CASSFNRDSPLHF	TGTGCCAGCAGCTTCAACAGGGACTCACCCCTCCACTTT
TRBD1	TRBV7-9	.	TRBJ1-1	CASRGQGLMNTEAFF	TGTGCCAGCAGGGGACAGGGCTTAATGAACACTGAAGCTTTCTTT
.	TRBV15	once	TRBJ1-5	CATSRDPRSNQPQHF	TGTGCCACCAGCAGAGATCCCCGGAGCAATCAGCCCCAGCATTTT
.	TRBV13	.	TRBJ2-2	CASSLGGLGARGTGELFF	TGTGCCAGCAGCTTAGGGGGTCTTGGGGCCCGGGGCACCGGGGAGCTGTTTTTT